Listed here are 16 T cell receptor beta chains from one sample, sequenced in a study of beta chain features in type 1 diabetes. The whole isolated RNA underwent reverse transcription, so sequencing captured expressed TCRB transcripts. Only in-frame clones appear in the TCRdb table, and some are missing; sequencing was by immunoSEQ multiplex PCR. This sample has about 930,000 clones, with roughly a sixth found just once. Sequencing was done on a sample of naive CD4+ T cells from blood. Every receptor here comes from a woman between 18 and 30 years old in good health.

The chain couples TRBV5-3 to TRBJ2-1; TRBD2 agrees at 9 bases. TRBV5-3 is placed among ORFs of uncertain function. Unmatched junction bases numbered 8, after V lost 0 bases and J lost 4 bases. This CDR3 comprises 17 residues. The CDR3: CARSLDAWRGGYNEQFF. The DNA of the CDR3 is TGTGCCAGAAGCTTGGACGCCTGGCGGGGGGGATACAATGAGCAGTTCTTC.

The rearrangement joins TRBV2 to TRBJ2-1, with D maybe TRBD1 (6 bases). The CDR3 has 14 residues. Deletions cut 5 bases from V and 6 bases from J, with 14 bases between. CDR1 and CDR2 (germline): SNHLY, FYNNEI. DNA for the CDR3: TGTGCCAGCAGTCAAAGCAGAGGGGGCAATGAGCAGTTCTTC. Amino acid sequence: CASSQSRGGNEQFF.

The chain joins TRBV11-2 to TRBJ2-3; possibly TRBD2 for D (5 bases). The CDR3 extends over 13 amino acids. Germline assignment: CDR1 SGHAT and CDR2 FQNNGV. Between the trimmed V and J ends, which lost 2 bases and 6 bases, there was a span of 9 bases. The CDR3 sequence: CASSLSTGDTQYF. The DNA of the CDR3 is TGTGCCAGCAGCTTATCAACGGGGGATACGCAGTATTTT.

This chain joins TRBV29-1 and TRBJ1-2, with D possibly TRBD1 on 6 matching bases. CDR3 length equals 14 residues. The germline CDR1 and CDR2 sequences are SQVTM and ANQGSEA. V gave up 0 bases and J gave up 4 bases, with 12 bases separating them. The CDR3 protein is CSVEDQQGRYGYTF. The CDR3 nucleotides are TGCAGCGTTGAAGATCAACAGGGTCGCTATGGCTACACCTTC.

This clone has a handful of counts. The sample contains more than one DNA sequence encoding this CDR3. The rearrangement uses TRBV29-1 and TRBJ2-1; D not resolved. The CDR3 extends over 11 amino acids. Per the germline V gene, CDR1 is SQVTM and CDR2 is ANQGSEA. V lost 6 bases and J 6 bases, leaving 9 bases between the germline ends. CDR3 in DNA: TGCAGCGTGACCAGCCGCAATGAGCAGTTCTTC. Encoded protein: CSVTSRNEQFF.

This clone was observed a single time. The chain carries TRBV9 and TRBJ2-1; 13 bases are a match to TRBD2. This CDR3 contains 13 residues. The germline V gene has CDR1 SGDLS and CDR2 YYNGEE. The V segment lost 3 bases and the J segment 10 bases; nucleotides outside the gene matches: 1. The DNA of the CDR3 is TGTGCCAGCAGCGGGACTAGCGGGGGAGAGCAGTTCTTC. This translates into CASSGTSGGEQFF.

This clone was observed a few times. The chain employs TRBV5-1 and TRBJ2-7, with a possible D match to TRBD2 (6 bases). Germline V gene data show CDR1 as SGHRS and CDR2 as YFSETQ. V dropped 2 bases and J dropped 6 bases, with 12 bases sitting between them. This CDR3 has 13 residues. The CDR3 region is CASSFTSSGEQYF. The CDR3 nucleotides read TGCGCCAGCAGCTTCACAAGTAGCGGCGAGCAGTACTTC.

This clone was seen only a few times. The J gene is TRBJ2-7, the V gene TRBV27; TRBD2 agrees at 13 bases. The CDR3 consists of 15 residues. V lost 7 bases to trimming and J lost 2 bases; unmatched junction nucleotides: 5. From germline, CDR1 is MNHEY and CDR2 SMNVEV (reference sequence). The CDR3 loop is CASIQLAGGTYEQYF. The CDR3 region has the DNA TGTGCCAGCATCCAACTAGCGGGGGGGACCTACGAGCAGTACTTC.

Turning to this clone: This sample includes further DNA sequences coding for the same CDR3. The chain combines TRBV9 with TRBJ2-1; D ambiguous. The CDR3 length is 11 residues. Trimming stripped 3 bases from V and 5 bases from J, with 3 bases between. The germline V gene encodes CDR1 SGDLS and CDR2 YYNGEE. The CDR3 DNA sequence: TGTGCCAGCAGCGGGAACAATGAGCAGTTCTTC. This gives the protein CASSGNNEQFF.

This clone has just a few counts. Other nucleotide sequences from this sample produce the same CDR3. V is TRBV5-1 and J is TRBJ2-1, with 9 nucleotides matching TRBD2. Per germline, CDR1 SGHRS and CDR2 YFSETQ. V shed 0 bases and J 3 bases; nucleotides not matched to a gene: 1. The CDR3 contains 15 residues. CDR3 in amino acids: CASSLGLADYNEQFF. Written as DNA, the CDR3 is TGCGCCAGCAGCTTGGGACTAGCGGACTACAATGAGCAGTTCTTC. The full variable domain, completed using reference TRBV5-1 and TRBJ2-1, is KAGVTQTPRYLIKTRGQQVTLSCSPISGHRSVSWYQQTPGQGLQFLFEYFSETQRNKGNFPGRFSGRQFSNSRSEMNVSTLELGDSALYLCASSLGLADYNEQFFGPGTRLTVL.

V usage is TRBV19 and J usage is TRBJ2-7, with TRBD1 matching over 8 bases. After removal of 3 bases from V and 0 bases from J, the junction contained 4 bases not matched to a gene. Germline V gene data show CDR1 as LNHDA and CDR2 as SQIVND (reference sequence). This CDR3 contains 15 residues. In nucleotides, the CDR3 is TGTGCCAGTAGTATGGACAGGGCAACCTCCTACGAGCAGTACTTC. Translating gives CASSMDRATSYEQYF.

Regarding this clone: Relative to the germline gene, one junction end is altered; a read error may explain this. The chain is built from TRBV28 and TRBJ1-2; D unclear. The germline V gene encodes CDR1 MDHEN and CDR2 SYDVKM. CDR3 length equals 13 residues. CDR3: CASSSPTLMGLGF. For the CDR3, the DNA is TGTGCCAGCAGTTCCCCCACTTTAATGGGCTTGGGCTTC.

There are a few counts of this clone. The V gene is TRBV25-1, the J gene TRBJ2-5, with D tentatively TRBD2 (5 bases). In germline, CDR1 is MGHDK, CDR2 SYGVNS. The CDR3 totals 12 residues. V lost 4 bases to trimming and J lost 11 bases, with 14 bases between them. The CDR3 loop reads CASSVGGWEQYF. CDR3 sequence (DNA): TGTGCCAGCAGTGTCGGTGGTTGGGAGCAGTACTTC.

The V call is TRBV27, the J call TRBJ2-3, with D maybe TRBD2 (6 bases). The CDR3 covers 15 residues. V was trimmed by 5 bases and J by 1 base, leaving 13 bases between them. Germline lookup yields CDR1 MNHEY and CDR2 SMNVEV (reference sequence). CDR3 sequence reads: CASSRRLGGTDTQYF. CDR3 coding DNA: TGTGCCAGCAGTCGTAGACTAGGCGGCACAGATACGCAGTATTTT.

The chain uses TRBV7-9 and TRBJ2-6; a possible D gene is TRBD2 (6 bases). Deletions cut 3 bases from V and 2 bases from J, with 8 bases between. CDR1 and CDR2 from the germline V gene are SEHNR and FQNEAQ (reference sequence). The CDR3 consists of 15 residues. CDR3 in DNA: TGTGCCAGCAGCTTTGCGGGGACTGGGGCCAACGTCCTGACTTTC. This encodes CASSFAGTGANVLTF.

This clone was recorded a few times. The rearrangement joins TRBV29-1 to TRBJ2-1; D is undetermined. This CDR3 has 12 residues. Trimming pared 4 bases from V and 4 bases from J, leaving 8 bases between. Germline V gene data show CDR1 as SQVTM and CDR2 as ANQGSEA. The CDR3 DNA reads as TGCAGCGTTGTAGGAGAGTACAATGAGCAGTTCTTC. Its protein product is CSVVGEYNEQFF.